These 27 T cell receptor beta chains share one sample of origin, sequenced in a study of identical twins (dated by TCRdb to the mid-2010s). The method was 5' RACE. The reads were generated on an Illumina HiSeq 2000. TCRdb trimmed the raw reads at Q25, called clones with MiXCR and kept productive beta chains. Each record represents a unique CDR3 protein, reported with the most common genes and DNA among its rows. This sample is represented by hundreds of thousands of distinct CDR3 sequences; 5.5% to 6.5% of them were singletons. The biggest ten clones account for around 1.9% of the sample. The material sequenced was naive T cells sorted from blood. This sample's cell subset or site label indicates: cells isolated with a human naive T-cell isolation kit. The receptors here all came from a man between 18 and 35 years old in good health.

This clonotype appeared many times. The chain uses TRBV29-1 and TRBJ2-7; perhaps TRBD1 as D (6 bases). CDR1 is SQVTM and CDR2 is ANQGSEA in the germline V gene. Trimming stripped 6 bases from V and 5 bases from J, with 11 bases between. This CDR3 spans 11 amino acids. As DNA, the CDR3 is TGCAGCGTCGTCAGGGGAGACGAGCAGTACGTC. Translating gives CSVVRGDEQYV.

There are a few counts of this clonotype. J is TRBJ1-6 and V is TRBV27; TRBD1 agrees at 7 bases. The germline gives CDR1 MNHEY, CDR2 SMNVEV (reference sequence). V shed 5 bases and J 8 bases; nucleotides not matched to a gene: 18. The CDR3 length is 18 residues. Here the CDR3 DNA reads TGTGCCAGCAGTCCAAGACAGGGAGGATATTCCTTTCATTCACCCCTCCACTTT. As protein: CASSPRQGGYSFHSPLHF.

This clonotype was seen more than once but under ten times. The chain uses TRBV5-1 and TRBJ1-5; 9 nucleotides line up with TRBD1. V lost 3 bases to trimming and J lost 0 bases; unmatched junction nucleotides: 13. This CDR3 comprises 19 residues. Germline V gene sequence: CDR1 SGHRS, CDR2 YFSETQ. CDR3 loop: CASSSTRDRESYSNQPQHF. Here the CDR3 DNA reads TGCGCCAGCAGCTCGACCCGGGACAGGGAAAGTTATAGCAATCAGCCCCAGCATTTT.

This clonotype has just a few counts. This rearrangement joins TRBV7-2 to TRBJ2-7; D may be TRBD2 (5 bases). CDR1 is SGHTA and CDR2 is FQGNSA in the germline V gene. V shed 5 bases and J shed 2 bases, with 16 bases lying between them. The CDR3 is 15 residues long. The CDR3 protein is CASSPAPRGTYEQYF. In nucleotides, the CDR3 is TGTGCCAGCAGCCCCGCCCCTCGGGGTACCTACGAGCAGTACTTC.

The V and J genes are TRBV7-8 and TRBJ1-1, with 7 bases matching TRBD1. Germline lookup yields CDR1 SGHVS and CDR2 FQNEAQ. This CDR3 is built from 14 residues. Unmatched junction bases numbered 9, after V lost 5 bases and J lost 6 bases. CDR3 residues: CASSALQGMAEAFF. In DNA form, the CDR3 reads TGTGCCAGCAGCGCCCTACAGGGGATGGCTGAAGCTTTCTTT. The entire variable domain, with the rest obtained from reference TRBV7-8 and TRBJ1-1, is as follows: GAGVSQSPRYKVAKRGQDVALRCDPISGHVSLFWYQQALGQGPEFLTYFQNEAQLDKSGLPSDRFFAERPEGSVSTLKIQRTQQEDSAVYLCASSALQGMAEAFFGQGTRLTVV.

This clonotype has only a few counts. The chain combines TRBV20-1 with TRBJ2-3; D is unresolved. Germline assignment: CDR1 DFQATT and CDR2 SNEGSKA (reference sequence). This CDR3 is built from 14 residues. V gave up 3 bases and J gave up 0 bases, with 10 bases separating them. In DNA, the CDR3 is TGCAGTGCTAGGTCCGCCGGGAGCACAGATACGCAGTATTTT. This encodes CSARSAGSTDTQYF.

V gene TRBV4-3 combines with J gene TRBJ1-5; D call uncertain. This CDR3 spans 12 amino acids. The V gene lost 1 base and the J gene lost 10 bases, with 8 bases spanning the gap. CDR1 is LGHNA and CDR2 is YSLEER in the germline V gene. The DNA for the CDR3 is TGCGCCAGCAGCCAAGCCGGAGGTCCCCAGCATTTT. Its protein is CASSQAGGPQHF.

This clonotype has ten or more counts. The chain couples TRBV5-5 to TRBJ2-3; 8 bases match TRBD2. J gave up 7 bases and V 3 bases, and 7 bases lay outside the gene matches. This CDR3 spans 14 amino acids. Germline loops: CDR1 SGHKS, CDR2 YYEKEE (reference sequence). Here the CDR3 reads CASSSGTRENTQYF. CDR3 in DNA: TGTGCCAGCAGCTCGGGGACTAGAGAAAATACGCAGTATTTT.

This clonotype was detected many times. The gene calls are TRBV4-1 and TRBJ2-2, with D possibly being TRBD2 (7 bases). The ends were cut back, 3 bases at V and 8 bases at J, with 22 bases in the middle. Germline CDR1 and CDR2: MGHRA and YSYEKL. The CDR3 spans 17 residues. In DNA, the CDR3 is TGCGCCAGCAGCCACCCCCTGGGGGGCCGCGGGAGAGGGGAGCTGTTTTTT. This codes for CASSHPLGGRGRGELFF.

CDR3: CASSQVQTGDGYTF. CDR3 DNA sequence: TGCGCCAGCAGCCAAGTTCAAACAGGAGATGGCTACACCTTC. The genes are TRBV4-1 and TRBJ1-2; the D gene is possibly TRBD1 (5 bases). The CDR3 is made up of 14 amino acids. Trimming pared 1 base from V and 6 bases from J, leaving 12 bases between. Germline V gives CDR1 MGHRA, CDR2 YSYEKL.

On this clonotype itself: The CDR3 does not end in the conserved phenylalanine or tryptophan, so this is likely a read error. In DNA form, the CDR3 reads TGTGCCAGCAGTCCGGGCCCGGAGAACCTCCACTGT. Translating it yields CASSPGPENLHC. V and J are TRBV6-6 and TRBJ1-6; D gene uncertain. In germline, CDR1 is MNHNY, CDR2 SVGAGI (reference sequence). This CDR3 contains 12 residues. Between the trimmed V and J ends, which lost 5 bases and 15 bases, there was a span of 14 bases.

In its sample, this clonotype was seen a few times. V and J are TRBV5-4 and TRBJ2-3; no reliable D call. Germline V gene lookup returns CDR1 SGHNT and CDR2 YYREEE (reference sequence). Trimming took off 3 bases at V and 6 bases at J, with 8 bases between the two ends. The CDR3 is made up of 12 amino acids. CDR3 sequence (DNA): TGTGCCAGCAGCTGGAATACCGATACGCAGTATTTT. Its protein product is CASSWNTDTQYF.

This clonotype occurred many times. V usage is TRBV7-8 and J usage is TRBJ2-4, with D tentatively TRBD1 (6 bases). This CDR3 contains 14 residues. With 3 bases removed from V and 7 bases from J, the gap between germline ends came to 13 bases. CDR1 and CDR2 (germline): SGHVS, FQNEAQ. CDR3 in DNA: TGTGCCAGCAGCTTCTACAGGGAGAATAACATTCAGTACTTC. Its translation: CASSFYRENNIQYF.

This rearrangement joins TRBV6-5 to TRBJ2-2; D is uncertain. The germline V gene has CDR1 MNHEY and CDR2 SVGAGI. The V gene lost 2 bases and the J gene lost 0 bases, with 7 bases spanning the gap. The CDR3 consists of 15 residues. DNA for the CDR3: TGTGCCAGCAGTTACAGTGCCGCGAACACCGGGGAGCTGTTTTTT. It is translated as CASSYSAANTGELFF.

The rearrangement links TRBV7-8 to TRBJ2-3; 8 nucleotides match TRBD2. The V gene end was trimmed by 5 bases and the J gene end by 2 bases; junction bases not matched to a gene: 6. The CDR3 sequence is 15 residues long. Per the germline V gene, CDR1 is SGHVS and CDR2 is FQNEAQ. Written as DNA, the CDR3 is TGTGCCAGCAGCCCGGCTAGCGGGCTCACAGATACGCAGTATTTT. This encodes CASSPASGLTDTQYF.

This clonotype has a handful of counts. The chain couples TRBV12-3 or TRBV12-4 to TRBJ2-7, with unresolved D. The CDR3 sequence is 14 residues long. V shed 1 base and J shed 6 bases, with 13 bases lying between them. The CDR3 coding sequence is TGTGCCAGCAGTTTAGTGGGTGGCCCAACCGAGCAGTACTTC. Translating it yields CASSLVGGPTEQYF.

This clonotype has ten or more counts. The V call is TRBV7-9, the J call TRBJ1-5; weak D call: TRBD1 (5 bases). The CDR3 has 15 amino acids. Per germline, CDR1 SEHNR and CDR2 FQNEAQ (reference sequence). The V end was cut by 1 base, the J end by 4 bases, with 11 bases between. For the CDR3, the DNA is TGTGCCAGCAGCTTAGGAGACAGTGCTAATCAGCCCCAGCATTTT. Its protein product is CASSLGDSANQPQHF.

This clonotype was recorded at least ten times. V gene TRBV7-2 combines with J gene TRBJ2-3; D is possibly TRBD1 (6 bases). The germline V gene has CDR1 SGHTA and CDR2 FQGNSA. Trimming took 5 bases from V and 11 from J, leaving 20 bases between them. The CDR3 loop spans 14 amino acids. For the CDR3, the DNA is TGTGCCAGCAGCCATAATTTAAGACAGGTTGGGCAGTATTTT. As protein: CASSHNLRQVGQYF.

V and J are TRBV25-1 and TRBJ2-7; D remains unclear. CDR1 and CDR2 (germline): MGHDK, SYGVNS. The CDR3 covers 12 residues. Trimming left V 6 bases short and J 8 bases short, with 14 bases between. The CDR3 protein is CASSLSLYKQYF. The DNA of the CDR3 is TGTGCCAGCAGCCTTAGCCTGTACAAGCAGTACTTC.

The chain links TRBV12-3 or TRBV12-4 to TRBJ2-3; 11 nucleotides align to TRBD2. The CDR3 runs 15 residues. V lost 8 bases and J lost 4; bases outside the gene matches: 8. Here the CDR3 reads CASALTSGRADTQYF. CDR3 coding DNA: TGTGCCAGCGCCCTTACTAGCGGGAGAGCAGATACGCAGTATTTT.

The genes are TRBV7-6 and TRBJ1-1, with TRBD1 identical over 7 bases. Germline loops: CDR1 SGHVS, CDR2 FNYEAQ. The CDR3 contains 17 residues. V was pared by 2 bases and J by 1 base, with 10 bases of the junction left unmatched. The CDR3: CASSLSAGGKENTEAFF. The CDR3 DNA is TGTGCCAGCAGCTTAAGTGCAGGGGGAAAAGAGAACACTGAAGCTTTCTTT.

The rearrangement joins TRBV5-1 to TRBJ2-1, with 9 positions matching TRBD2. The junction had 4 bases not matched to a gene; V was cut back by 0 bases and J by 3 bases. Germline V gene sequence: CDR1 SGHRS, CDR2 YFSETQ. The CDR3 covers 16 residues. CDR3 protein: CASSLAVAGDYNEQFF. Here the CDR3 DNA reads TGCGCCAGCAGCTTGGCGGTAGCGGGAGACTACAATGAGCAGTTCTTC.

This clonotype showed up many times. V is TRBV21-1 and J is TRBJ2-7; TRBD2, the D gene given by the table, was not confirmed from the DNA. TRBV21-1 is a recognized pseudogene. There are 15 residues in the CDR3. Written as DNA, the CDR3 is TGTGCCAGCAGCAAATTATTTGGGACTAGCCGTGAGCAGTACGTC. This translates into CASSKLFGTSREQYV.

This clonotype has more than one count but fewer than ten. The rearrangement uses TRBV3-1 and TRBJ2-1; D not certain. The CDR3 is made up of 12 amino acids. Germline V CDR1 and CDR2: LGHDT, YNNKEL (reference sequence). With 5 bases removed from V and 9 bases from J, the gap between germline ends came to 11 bases. CDR3 in DNA: TGTGCCAGCAGCTCCCCTTGGAGTGAGCAGTTCTTC. It translates to CASSSPWSEQFF.

This clonotype turned up a few times. V and J are TRBV27 and TRBJ2-1, with no clear D. The CDR3 has 13 amino acids. Germline values: CDR1 MNHEY, CDR2 SMNVEV (reference sequence). With 4 bases removed from V and 9 bases from J, the gap between germline ends came to 13 bases. The CDR3 loop is CASSSGRTAEQFF. CDR3 bases: TGTGCCAGCAGTTCTGGGCGAACAGCTGAGCAGTTCTTC.

This clonotype turned up a few times. The chain has TRBV5-5 and TRBJ1-2, with D possibly TRBD1 on 6 matching bases. The CDR3 totals 15 residues. V was clipped by 4 bases and J by 2 bases, with 15 bases between them. Germline assignment: CDR1 SGHKS and CDR2 YYEKEE (reference sequence). The CDR3 reads CASSGRGTGNYGYTF. Here the CDR3 DNA reads TGTGCCAGCAGCGGGCGGGGCACAGGGAACTATGGCTACACCTTC. Using reference TRBV5-5 and TRBJ1-2 for the parts outside the CDR3, the full variable domain is DAGVTQSPTHLIKTRGQQVTLRCSPISGHKSVSWYQQVLGQGPQFIFQYYEKEERGRGNFPDRFSARQFPNYSSELNVNALLLGDSALYLCASSGRGTGNYGYTFGSGTRLTVV.

This clonotype was found many times. CDR3 in DNA: TGCAGTGCTAGAGATCCGACCCTTATCACCACCCAGCCCCAGCATTTT. Translation: CSARDPTLITTQPQHF. The J gene is TRBJ1-5, the V gene TRBV20-1; D not resolved. The germline gives CDR1 DFQATT, CDR2 SNEGSKA (reference sequence). Deletions cut 0 bases from V and 7 bases from J, with 19 bases between. There are 16 residues in the CDR3.